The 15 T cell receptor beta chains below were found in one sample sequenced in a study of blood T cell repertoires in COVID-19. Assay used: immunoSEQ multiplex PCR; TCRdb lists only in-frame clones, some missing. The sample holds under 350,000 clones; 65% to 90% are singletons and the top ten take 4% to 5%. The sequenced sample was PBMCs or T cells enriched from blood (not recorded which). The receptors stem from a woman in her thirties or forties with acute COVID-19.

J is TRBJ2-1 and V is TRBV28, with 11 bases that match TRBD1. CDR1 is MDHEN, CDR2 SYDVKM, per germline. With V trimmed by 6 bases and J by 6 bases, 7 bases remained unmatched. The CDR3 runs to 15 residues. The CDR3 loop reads CASSRGQGVVNEQFF. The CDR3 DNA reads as TGTGCCAGCAGCAGGGGACAGGGGGTGGTCAATGAGCAGTTCTTC. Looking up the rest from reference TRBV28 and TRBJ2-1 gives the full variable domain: DVKVTQSSRYLVKRTGEKVFLECVQDMDHENMFWYRQDPGLGLRLIYFSYDVKMKEKGDIPEGYSVSREKKERFSLILESASTNQTSMYLCASSRGQGVVNEQFFGPGTRLTVL.

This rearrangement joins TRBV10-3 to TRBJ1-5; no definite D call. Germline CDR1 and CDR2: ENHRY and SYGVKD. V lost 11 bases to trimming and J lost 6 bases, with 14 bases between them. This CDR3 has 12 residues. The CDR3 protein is CASRREGQPQHF. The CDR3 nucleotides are TGTGCCTCCCGTAGGGAGGGTCAGCCCCAGCATTTT.

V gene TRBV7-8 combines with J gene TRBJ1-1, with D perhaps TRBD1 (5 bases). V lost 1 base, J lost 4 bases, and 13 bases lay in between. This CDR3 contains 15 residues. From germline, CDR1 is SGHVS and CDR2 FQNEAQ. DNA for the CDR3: TGTGCCAGCAGCTTAGGTGAGGGGAGGGGCACTGAAGCTTTCTTT. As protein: CASSLGEGRGTEAFF.

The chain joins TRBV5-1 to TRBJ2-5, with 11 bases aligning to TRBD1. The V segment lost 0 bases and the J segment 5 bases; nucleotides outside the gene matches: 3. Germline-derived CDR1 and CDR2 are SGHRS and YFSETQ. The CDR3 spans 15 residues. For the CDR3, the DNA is TGCGCCAGCAGCTTGGGGACAGGGGGCGCGGAGACCCAGTACTTC. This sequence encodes CASSLGTGGAETQYF.

For the CDR3, the DNA is TGTGCCAGCAGCCAGAGGGGGGGTTACACAGATACGCAGTATTTT. This codes for CASSQRGGYTDTQYF. V and J are TRBV14 and TRBJ2-3; a weak D match, TRBD2 (7 bases). Trimming shortened V by 3 bases and J by 2 bases, and 12 bases separated the two germline ends. The CDR3 has 15 amino acids. Germline V gives CDR1 SGHDN, CDR2 FVKESK.

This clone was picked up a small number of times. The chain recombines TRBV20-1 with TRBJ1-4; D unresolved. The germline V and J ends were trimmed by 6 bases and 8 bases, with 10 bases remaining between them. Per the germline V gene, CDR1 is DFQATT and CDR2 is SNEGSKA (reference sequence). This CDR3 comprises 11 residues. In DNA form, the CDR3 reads TGCAGTGCAGAGGGTTTAGAAAAACTGTTTTTT. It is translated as CSAEGLEKLFF.

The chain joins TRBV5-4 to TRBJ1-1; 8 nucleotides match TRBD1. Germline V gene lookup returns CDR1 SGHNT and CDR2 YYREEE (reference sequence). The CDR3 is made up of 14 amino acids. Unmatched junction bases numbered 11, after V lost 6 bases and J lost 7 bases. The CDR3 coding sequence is TGTGCCAGCACCATACAGGGGGAGTCCTATGAAGCTTTCTTT. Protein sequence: CASTIQGESYEAFF.

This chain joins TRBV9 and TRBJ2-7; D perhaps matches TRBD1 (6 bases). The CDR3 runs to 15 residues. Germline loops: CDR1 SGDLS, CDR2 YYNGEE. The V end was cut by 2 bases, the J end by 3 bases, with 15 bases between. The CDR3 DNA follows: TGTGCCAGCAGCGTTTCAGGGGAAATAGACTACGAGCAGTACTTC. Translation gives CASSVSGEIDYEQYF.

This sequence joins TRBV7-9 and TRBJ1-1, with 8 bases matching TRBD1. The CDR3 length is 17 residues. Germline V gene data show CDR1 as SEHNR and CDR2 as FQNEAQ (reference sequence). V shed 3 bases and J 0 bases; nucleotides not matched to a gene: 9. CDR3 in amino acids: CASSLAPGQEMNTEAFF. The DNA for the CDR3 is TGTGCCAGCAGCTTGGCCCCGGGACAGGAGATGAACACTGAAGCTTTCTTT.

The CDR3 sequence is CASSQWTGGSQSQETQYF. CDR3 nucleotide sequence: TGCGCCAGCAGCCAATGGACAGGGGGAAGTCAATCCCAAGAGACCCAGTACTTC. This rearrangement joins TRBV4-1 to TRBJ2-5; 10 nucleotides line up with TRBD1. CDR3 length equals 18 residues. V gave up 2 bases and J gave up 1 base; unmatched junction bases: 10. Germline V gene data show CDR1 as MGHRA and CDR2 as YSYEKL.

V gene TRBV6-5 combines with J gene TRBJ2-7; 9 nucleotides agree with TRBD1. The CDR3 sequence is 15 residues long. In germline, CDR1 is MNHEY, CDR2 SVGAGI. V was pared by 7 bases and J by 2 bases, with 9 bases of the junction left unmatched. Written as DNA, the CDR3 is TGTGCCAGCACCCCTACCGGGACAGGGACCTACGAGCAGTACTTC. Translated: CASTPTGTGTYEQYF.

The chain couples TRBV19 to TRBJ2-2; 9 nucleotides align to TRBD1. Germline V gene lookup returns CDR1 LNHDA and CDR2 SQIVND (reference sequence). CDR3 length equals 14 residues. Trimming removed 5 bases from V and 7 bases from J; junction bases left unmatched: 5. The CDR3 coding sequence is TGTGCCAGTAGTCAACAGGGGGCGATCGGGGAGCTGTTTTTT. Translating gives CASSQQGAIGELFF.

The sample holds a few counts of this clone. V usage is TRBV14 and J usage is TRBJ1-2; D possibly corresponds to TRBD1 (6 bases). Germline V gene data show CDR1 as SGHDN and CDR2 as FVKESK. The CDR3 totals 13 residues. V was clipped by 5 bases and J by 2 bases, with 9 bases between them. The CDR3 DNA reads TGTGCCAGCAGCGAAGGACAGAACTATGGCTACACCTTC. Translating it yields CASSEGQNYGYTF.

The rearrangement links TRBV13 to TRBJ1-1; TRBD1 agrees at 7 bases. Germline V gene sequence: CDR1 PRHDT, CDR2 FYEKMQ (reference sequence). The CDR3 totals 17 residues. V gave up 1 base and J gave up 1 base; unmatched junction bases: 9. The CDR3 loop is CASSLVGSTGANTEAFF. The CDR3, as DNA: TGTGCCAGCAGCTTAGTGGGGAGCACAGGGGCGAACACTGAAGCTTTCTTT.

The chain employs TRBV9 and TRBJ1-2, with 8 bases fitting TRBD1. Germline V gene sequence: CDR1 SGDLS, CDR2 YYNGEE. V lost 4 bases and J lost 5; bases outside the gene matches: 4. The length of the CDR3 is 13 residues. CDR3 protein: CASSTGQGYGYTF. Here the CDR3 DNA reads TGTGCCAGCAGCACAGGACAGGGTTATGGCTACACCTTC.